This is a list of T cell receptor beta chains from one sample in a study of cytomegalovirus exposure and HLA in healthy donors. Sequenced by immunoSEQ multiplex PCR; TCRdb stores in-frame clones only, minus some. The repertoire holds about 120,000 clones, with approximately 74% as singletons. Sequenced: PBMCs. The receptors come from a man aged 40-55 years in good health and CMV-seropositive. Both conserved end residues are part of each CDR3. A D gene is named only where the DNA matches it firmly. Size is stated for part of the rows, as once, few or many counts, or as a class when the clone is expanded.

TRBD1,TRBV5-1,.,TRBJ1-2,CASSLEQGADYGYTF,TGCGCCAGCAGCTTGGAGCAGGGGGCCGACTATGGCTACACCTTC
.,TRBV19,.,TRBJ1-1,CASSIVGGRPAFF,TGTGCCAGTAGTATAGTAGGAGGCAGGCCTGCTTTCTTT
TRBD1,TRBV18,.,TRBJ1-1,CASSPVQGAEAFF,TGTGCCAGCTCACCAGTGCAGGGGGCGGAAGCTTTCTTT
.,TRBV12-2,.,TRBJ2-1,CASRLVLVKPDPFF,TGTGCAAGTCGCTTAGTTTTAGTTAAGCCCGATCCGTTCTTC
TRBD1,TRBV11-1,few,TRBJ1-3,CASSGRQGARNTIYF,TGTGCCAGCAGCGGACGACAGGGGGCGAGAAACACCATATATTTT
TRBD2,TRBV15,few,TRBJ2-5,CATSQYRPGTSGGGGETQYF,TGTGCCACCAGCCAATACCGTCCCGGGACTAGCGGGGGTGGGGGGGAGACCCAGTACTTC
TRBD1,TRBV9,.,TRBJ2-2,CASSVSGTGGIGELFF,TGTGCCAGCAGCGTCTCCGGGACAGGGGGGATCGGGGAGCTGTTTTTT
TRBD1,TRBV18,.,TRBJ2-2,CASSPVQGGNTGELFF,TGTGCCAGCTCACCAGTACAAGGGGGCAATACCGGGGAGCTGTTTTTT
.,TRBV5-4,.,TRBJ2-5,CASRSTGQETQYF,TGTGCCAGCAGGTCCACAGGTCAAGAGACCCAGTACTTC
.,TRBV10-3,.,TRBJ2-7,CAISDPPQGNYEQYF,TGTGCCATCAGTGATCCCCCCCAGGGGAACTACGAGCAGTACTTC
TRBD2,TRBV28,.,TRBJ2-2,CASSSREASRLGELFF,TGTGCCAGCAGTTCCCGGGAGGCTTCCCGCCTTGGGGAGCTGTTTTTT
TRBD2,TRBV4-1,.,TRBJ2-2,CASSGLAGPTGELFF,TGCGCCAGCAGCGGACTAGCGGGGCCCACCGGGGAGCTGTTTTTT
TRBD1,TRBV27,.,TRBJ2-5,CASSLSWQGVETQYF,TGTGCCAGCAGTTTATCGTGGCAGGGGGTAGAGACCCAGTACTTC
.,TRBV28,.,TRBJ1-2,CASSNPQETKSYGYTF,TGTGCCAGCAGCAACCCCCAGGAGACTAAGTCCTATGGCTACACCTTC
.,TRBV4-2,.,TRBJ2-3,CASSQDPRRADTQYF,TGTGCCAGCAGCCAAGATCCTAGACGAGCAGATACGCAGTATTTT
TRBD2,TRBV29-1,.,TRBJ2-3,CSVRSGGADTQYF,TGCAGCGTCCGTAGCGGGGGGGCAGATACGCAGTATTTT
TRBD1,TRBV28,.,TRBJ1-1,CASSPGGGNTEAFF,TGTGCCAGCAGTCCAGGGGGCGGGAACACTGAAGCTTTCTTT
.,TRBV4-2,.,TRBJ2-1,CASSQGRRNNEQFF,TGTGCCAGCAGCCAGGGGAGGCGAAACAATGAGCAGTTCTTC
.,TRBV6-1,.,TRBJ1-6,CASNGLVNNSPLHF,TGTGCCAGCAACGGGTTGGTTAATAATTCACCCCTCCACTTT
TRBD1,TRBV6-5,.,TRBJ1-1,CASSRQGGTEAFF,TGTGCCAGCAGTAGACAGGGGGGCACTGAAGCTTTCTTT
TRBD1,TRBV29-1,.,TRBJ1-5,CSVSKGAQQPQHF,TGCAGCGTATCTAAGGGGGCCCAACAGCCCCAGCATTTT
.,TRBV15,.,TRBJ2-3,CATSREGPTDTQYF,TGTGCCACCAGCAGAGAGGGGCCGACAGATACGCAGTATTTT
.,TRBV5-6,.,TRBJ1-1,CASSQYRDSNWLNTEAFF,TGTGCCAGCAGTCAATACCGGGACTCCAATTGGCTAAACACTGAAGCTTTCTTT
TRBD2,TRBV27,.,TRBJ2-7,CASSLSGKYYEQYF,TGTGCCAGCAGTTTAAGCGGGAAGTACTACGAGCAGTACTTC
TRBD2,TRBV29-1,.,TRBJ2-1,CSVLKTKDEPGGYNEQFF,TGCAGCGTCCTAAAAACCAAGGACGAGCCGGGGGGCTACAATGAGCAGTTCTTC
.,TRBV7-3,.,TRBJ1-1,CASSSDSRPRYTEAFF,TGTGCCAGCAGCTCGGACTCAAGGCCGAGGTACACTGAAGCTTTCTTT
.,TRBV7-3,medium-sized,TRBJ2-1,CASSLRQNNEQFF,TGTGCCAGCAGCTTAAGACAGAACAATGAGCAGTTCTTC
TRBD2,TRBV5-5,.,TRBJ2-7,CASSLLGTINNEQYF,TGTGCCAGCAGCTTGTTAGGGACTATCAACAACGAGCAGTACTTC
TRBD2,TRBV18,.,TRBJ2-3,CASSPRASGGTNTDTQYF,TGTGCCAGCTCACCGCGGGCCAGCGGGGGGACAAACACAGATACGCAGTATTTT
TRBD1,TRBV4-1,.,TRBJ1-4,CASSQDQGGANRGKLFF,TGCGCCAGCAGCCAAGATCAGGGGGGCGCCAACCGCGGAAAACTGTTTTTT
.,TRBV23-1,.,TRBJ2-7,CARGEDTYEQYF,TGCGCCAGAGGGGAGGATACCTACGAGCAGTACTTC
TRBD1,TRBV13,.,TRBJ2-1,CASSLEGGANNEQFF,TGTGCCAGCAGCTTAGAAGGGGGCGCAAACAATGAGCAGTTCTTC
.,TRBV2,.,TRBJ2-5,CASTTGAARTQYF,TGTGCCAGCACAACTGGGGCTGCTCGGACCCAGTACTTC
.,TRBV7-2,.,TRBJ1-2,CASSLAGLLGYGYTF,TGTGCCAGCAGCTTAGCTGGTCTCCTAGGCTATGGCTACACCTTC
TRBD1,TRBV6-5,.,TRBJ1-1,CASRLTGGAVEAFF,TGTGCCAGCAGATTGACAGGGGGTGCGGTTGAAGCTTTCTTT
TRBD1,TRBV6-1,.,TRBJ2-7,CASSEGYGTVFDEQYF,TGTGCCAGCAGTGAAGGTTACGGGACAGTCTTCGACGAGCAGTACTTC
TRBD1,TRBV6-1,once,TRBJ1-1,CASSEGGQFEAFF,TGTGCCAGCAGTGAAGGGGGACAGTTTGAAGCTTTCTTT
.,TRBV4-3,.,TRBJ2-1,CASSQEEVNNEQFF,TGCGCCAGCAGCCAAGAGGAGGTGAACAATGAGCAGTTCTTC
TRBD1,TRBV19,.,TRBJ1-5,CASSADRGNQPQHF,TGTGCCAGTAGTGCGGACAGGGGGAATCAGCCCCAGCATTTT
TRBD1,TRBV30,once,TRBJ2-3,CALDRTTDTQYF,TGTGCCTTGGACAGGACCACAGATACGCAGTATTTT
TRBD2,TRBV19,once,TRBJ2-7,CASSPPGGSSYEQYF,TGTGCCAGTAGTCCCCCTGGCGGGAGCTCCTACGAGCAGTACTTC
.,TRBV5-6,.,TRBJ1-1,CASRGKDSPMNTEAFF,TGTGCCAGCAGGGGGAAGGACAGCCCTATGAACACTGAAGCTTTCTTT
.,TRBV7-8,.,TRBJ1-1,CASSMGRNTEAFF,TGTGCCAGCAGCATGGGGCGAAACACTGAAGCTTTCTTT
TRBD1,TRBV27,.,TRBJ1-1,CASSPFGTGGTEAFF,TGTGCCAGCAGCCCTTTCGGGACAGGTGGTACTGAAGCTTTCTTT